This TCR beta chain was documented in a study of spatial heterogeneity in lung cancer. Study-wide points: Blood showed ubiquitous tumor TCRs more often at resection than at routine follow-up.

Note on this clonotype: Its matching antigen is unknown.

TCRdb re-derived calls from the 5' RACE reads in MiXCR, one entry per CDR3 protein. The sample consists of roughly 70,000 distinct CDR3 sequences, 13% of them appearing once. The CDR3 length is 16 residues. Losses at the gene ends were 4 bases for V and 8 bases for J; bases not matched to a gene: 7. Per germline, CDR1 KGHDR and CDR2 SFDVKD. Time point of the sample: sample taken at primary tumor resection. Sequencing of whole RNA from tumor, nontumor lung or frozen PBMC involved no sorting. Sequencing used PBMCs, obtained at surgery. The gene calls are TRBV24-1 and TRBJ2-1; 13 positions agree with TRBD2. The source is a male donor with early-stage non-small cell lung cancer. The CDR3 loop is CATSDPGTSGTHEQFF. CDR3 nucleotide sequence: TGTGCCACCAGTGACCCCGGGACTAGCGGGACTCATGAGCAGTTCTTC.